This TCR beta chain stems from a study of shared clonotypes between healthy human individuals. Many counts were recorded for this clone. This table comes from immunoSEQ multiplex PCR, and its TCRdb copy is limited to in-frame clones, with some not included. The sample has about 300,000 clones, approximately 74% seen once. The CDR3 runs 15 residues. Trimming at V came to 5 bases and at J to 4 bases, leaving 5 bases not matched to a gene. Germline V gene lookup returns CDR1 SGHTA and CDR2 FQGTGA. The sequence was collected from a man aged 25 to 45 in good health. What was sequenced was memory CD4+ T cells sorted from blood. Subset meaning: CD45RA-negative fraction. The chain carries TRBV7-3 and TRBJ2-1; 10 bases are a match to TRBD2. The CDR3 nucleotides are TGTGCCAGCAGCCCCCTAGCGGGAGTGTACAATGAGCAGTTCTTC. Residues: CASSPLAGVYNEQFF.